Here is one T cell receptor (beta chain) with its context. Recruits, aged about 18 to 95 years, lived in 25 or so US areas. Participants' own reports of clinical history determined their cohort assignment. Clones were sequenced by immunoSEQ multiplex PCR, and TCRdb holds only the in-frame ones, with some missing. The sample yields 500,000 or so clones, around 90% seen once. The CDR3 length is 15 residues. The ends lost 4 bases at V and 4 bases at J; junction bases unmatched: 4. Germline CDR1 is SGHTA and CDR2 is FQGNSA. The data originate from a study of blood T cell repertoires in COVID-19. Study context: From the United States, Italy and Spain came samples of acute and convalescent COVID-19. The analysed material was cDNA or gDNA that came from T cells, B-cell-depleted T cells, or PBMCs.

The sample consisted of PBMCs or T cells enriched from blood (not recorded which). The receptor comes from a woman younger than 30 who had recovered from COVID-19. The J gene is TRBJ1-1, the V gene TRBV7-2; 12 positions match TRBD1. The CDR3, as DNA: TGTGCCAGCAGCTCGGGGACAGGGGGCTTCACTGAAGCTTTCTTT. Residues: CASSSGTGGFTEAFF.